Listed below are T cell receptor beta chains from one sample, sequenced in a study of shared clonotypes between healthy human individuals. Using immunoSEQ multiplex PCR, the repertoire was profiled, and TCRdb retains in-frame clones only, with some absent. Seen here are about 1 million clones, 78% observed once, and the top ten hold more than 0.45%. Sequenced material: memory CD4+ T cells from PBMCs. These receptors came from a man younger than 30 in good health. Some clones in this sample may be carry-over from other donors' samples. CDR3s leave out the opening cysteine and the closing phenylalanine or tryptophan. The D gene is left open where the match is weak.

V gene	J gene	D gene	CDR3 protein
TRBV6-1	TRBJ2-3	.	ASSARTFSSTDTQY
TRBV6-6	TRBJ2-7	TRBD2	ASSYGLAGKGREQY
TRBV7-2	TRBJ2-5	TRBD2	ASSFGLAGVWQETQY
TRBV14	TRBJ1-1	TRBD1	ASSQYQQGSTEAF
TRBV5-4	TRBJ2-5	TRBD2	ASSLGSSGSEETQY
TRBV5-8	TRBJ2-5	.	ASSLHGAGRETQY
TRBV30	TRBJ2-1	TRBD2	ARTGTSGLNEQF
TRBV18	TRBJ1-4	.	ASSPNRNEKLF
TRBV11-2	TRBJ2-7	TRBD1	ASSLGQDYEQY
TRBV7-2	TRBJ1-6	.	ATRGLGNSPLH
TRBV7-2	TRBJ1-5	.	ASSLNMGQPQH
TRBV9	TRBJ2-2	.	ASSVVGGSTGTGELF
TRBV6-5	TRBJ2-7	TRBD1	ASSWDRGSYEQY
TRBV4-3	TRBJ1-2	.	ASKTFVRGDGYT
TRBV19	TRBJ2-2	.	ASKTDAYGELF
TRBV7-3	TRBJ2-1	TRBD2	ASSLQGLAGAARSYNEQF
TRBV9	TRBJ2-3	.	ASSVAPWGSTDTQY
TRBV15	TRBJ1-2	.	ATSRDGTATQP
TRBV5-4	TRBJ2-3	TRBD2	ASSTRLAGGSDTQY
TRBV5-1	TRBJ2-5	.	ASSSGHNQETQY
TRBV6-6	TRBJ2-3	.	ATQNPVDGTDTQY
TRBV11-2	TRBJ2-7	TRBD2	ASSLESGRDPYEQY
TRBV5-1	TRBJ2-1	.	ASSPTGLRSYNEQF
TRBV18	TRBJ1-2	TRBD1	ASSPLTGAANYGYT
TRBV5-8	TRBJ2-7	.	ASSPGTGESSYEQY
TRBV19	TRBJ2-5	TRBD1	ASSIRDRQETQY
TRBV4-2	TRBJ2-1	.	ASSQSLGPVYNEQF
TRBV7-9	TRBJ2-7	.	ASSLGGVYEQY
TRBV12-5	TRBJ2-3	TRBD2	ASGSAAASGRETHEFTSTDTQY
TRBV5-1	TRBJ2-5	.	ASSLQGGYQETQY
TRBV15	TRBJ1-4	.	ATSRTGLGDLGNEKLF
TRBV7-3	TRBJ2-2	TRBD2	ASSLKGTSGVANTGELF
TRBV20-1	TRBJ2-7	.	SARGYRQQY
TRBV7-8	TRBJ1-5	.	ASSSFGGIGQPQH
TRBV20-1	TRBJ1-2	.	GDGDGYT
TRBV30	TRBJ2-7	.	AWSVGGATYEQY
TRBV5-1	TRBJ2-1	.	ASSLGVSGLIDNEQF
TRBV5-6	TRBJ2-3	TRBD2	ASSSRLAGVTRDTQY
TRBV7-6	TRBJ2-5	TRBD1	ASSPGQGGETQY
TRBV2	TRBJ2-7	.	ASSATVGGEQY
TRBV5-1	TRBJ2-5	TRBD2	ASSPNGGRETQY